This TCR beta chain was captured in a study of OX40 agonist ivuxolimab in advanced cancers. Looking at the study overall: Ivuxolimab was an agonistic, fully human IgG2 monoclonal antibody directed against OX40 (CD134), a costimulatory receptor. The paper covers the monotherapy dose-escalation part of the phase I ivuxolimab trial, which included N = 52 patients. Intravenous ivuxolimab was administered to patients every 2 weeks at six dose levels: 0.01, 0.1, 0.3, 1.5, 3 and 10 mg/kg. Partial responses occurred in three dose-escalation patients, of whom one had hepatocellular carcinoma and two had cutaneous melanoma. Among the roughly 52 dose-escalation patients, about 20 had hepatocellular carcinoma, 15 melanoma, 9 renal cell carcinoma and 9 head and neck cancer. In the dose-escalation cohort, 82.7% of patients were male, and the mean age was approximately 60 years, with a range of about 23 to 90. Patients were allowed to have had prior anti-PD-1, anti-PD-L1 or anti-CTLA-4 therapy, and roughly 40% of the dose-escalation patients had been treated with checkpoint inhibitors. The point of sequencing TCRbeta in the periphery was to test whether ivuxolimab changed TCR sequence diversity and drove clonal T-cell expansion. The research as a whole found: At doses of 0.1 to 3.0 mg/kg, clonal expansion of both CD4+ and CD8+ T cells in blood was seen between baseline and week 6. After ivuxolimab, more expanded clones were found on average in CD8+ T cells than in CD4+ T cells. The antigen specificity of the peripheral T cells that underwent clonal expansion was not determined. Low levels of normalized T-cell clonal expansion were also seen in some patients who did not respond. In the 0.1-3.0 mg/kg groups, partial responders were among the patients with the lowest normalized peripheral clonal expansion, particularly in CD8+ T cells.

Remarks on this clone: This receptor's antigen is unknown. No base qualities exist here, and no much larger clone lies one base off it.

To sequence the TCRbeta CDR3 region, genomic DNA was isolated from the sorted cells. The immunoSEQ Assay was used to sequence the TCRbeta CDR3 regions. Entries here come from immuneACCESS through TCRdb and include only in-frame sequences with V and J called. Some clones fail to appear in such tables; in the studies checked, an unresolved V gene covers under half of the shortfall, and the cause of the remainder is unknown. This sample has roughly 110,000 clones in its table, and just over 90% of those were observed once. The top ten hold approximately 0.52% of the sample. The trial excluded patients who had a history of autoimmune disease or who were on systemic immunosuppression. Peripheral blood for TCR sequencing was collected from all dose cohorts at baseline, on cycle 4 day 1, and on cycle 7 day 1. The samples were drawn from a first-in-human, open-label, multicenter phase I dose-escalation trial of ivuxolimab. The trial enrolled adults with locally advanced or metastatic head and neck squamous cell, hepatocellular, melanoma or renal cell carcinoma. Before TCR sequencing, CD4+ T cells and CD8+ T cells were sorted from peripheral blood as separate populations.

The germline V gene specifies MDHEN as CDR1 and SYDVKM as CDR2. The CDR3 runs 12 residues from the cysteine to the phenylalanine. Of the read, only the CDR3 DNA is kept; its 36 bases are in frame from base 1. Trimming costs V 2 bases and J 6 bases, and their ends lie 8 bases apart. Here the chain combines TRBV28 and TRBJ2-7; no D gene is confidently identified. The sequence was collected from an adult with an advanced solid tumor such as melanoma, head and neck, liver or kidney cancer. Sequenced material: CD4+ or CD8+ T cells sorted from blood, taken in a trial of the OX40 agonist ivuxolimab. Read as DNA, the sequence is TGTGCCAGCAGTTTAGGGGTACTCGAGCAGTACTTC. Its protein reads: CASSLGVLEQYF.